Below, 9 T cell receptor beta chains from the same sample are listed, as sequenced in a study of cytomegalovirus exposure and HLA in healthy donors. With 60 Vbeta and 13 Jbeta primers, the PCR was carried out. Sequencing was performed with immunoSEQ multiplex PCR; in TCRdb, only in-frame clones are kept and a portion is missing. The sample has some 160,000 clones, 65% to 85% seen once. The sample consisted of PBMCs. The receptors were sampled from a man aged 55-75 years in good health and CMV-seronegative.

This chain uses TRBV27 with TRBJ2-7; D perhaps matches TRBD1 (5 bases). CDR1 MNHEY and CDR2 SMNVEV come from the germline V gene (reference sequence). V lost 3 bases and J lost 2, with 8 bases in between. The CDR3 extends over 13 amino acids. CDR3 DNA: TGTGCCAGCAGTTTGAAGGGGACCTACGAGCAGTACTTC. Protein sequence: CASSLKGTYEQYF.

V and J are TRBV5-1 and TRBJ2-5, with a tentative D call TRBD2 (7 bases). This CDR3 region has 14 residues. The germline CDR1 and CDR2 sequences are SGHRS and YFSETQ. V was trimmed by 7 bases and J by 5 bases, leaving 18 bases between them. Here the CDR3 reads CASGRAGAEETQYF. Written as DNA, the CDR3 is TGCGCCAGCGGCCGGGCGGGGGCGGAGGAGACCCAGTACTTC.

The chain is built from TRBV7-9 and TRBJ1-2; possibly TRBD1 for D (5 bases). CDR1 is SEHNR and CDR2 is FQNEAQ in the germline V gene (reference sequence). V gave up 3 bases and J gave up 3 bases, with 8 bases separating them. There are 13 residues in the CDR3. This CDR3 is CASSLEGYYGYTF. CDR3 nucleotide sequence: TGTGCCAGCAGCTTGGAGGGGTACTATGGCTACACCTTC.

The CDR3 DNA sequence: TGTGCCAGCAGCGCCGGACTATCTATCTCCTACAATGAGCAGTTCTTC. Amino acids: CASSAGLSISYNEQFF. The rearrangement uses TRBV9 and TRBJ2-1, with D perhaps matching TRBD2 (6 bases). Germline-derived CDR1 and CDR2 are SGDLS and YYNGEE. V was shortened by 3 bases and J by 0 bases, with 13 bases between the two germline ends. The CDR3 covers 16 residues.

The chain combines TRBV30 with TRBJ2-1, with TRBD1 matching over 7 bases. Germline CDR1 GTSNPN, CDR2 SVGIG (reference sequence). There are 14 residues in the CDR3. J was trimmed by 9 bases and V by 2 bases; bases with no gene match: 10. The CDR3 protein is CAWSPRQGSGEQFF. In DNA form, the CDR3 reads TGTGCCTGGAGTCCCCGACAGGGATCCGGTGAGCAGTTCTTC.

Here the CDR3 reads CASSLATGGSGELFF. The CDR3 DNA is TGCGCCAGCAGCTTGGCGACAGGGGGTTCCGGGGAGCTGTTTTTT. The chain uses TRBV5-1 and TRBJ2-2; TRBD1 matches 9 bases. The junction had 3 bases not matched to a gene; V was cut back by 0 bases and J by 6 bases. This CDR3 spans 15 amino acids. The germline V gene encodes CDR1 SGHRS and CDR2 YFSETQ.

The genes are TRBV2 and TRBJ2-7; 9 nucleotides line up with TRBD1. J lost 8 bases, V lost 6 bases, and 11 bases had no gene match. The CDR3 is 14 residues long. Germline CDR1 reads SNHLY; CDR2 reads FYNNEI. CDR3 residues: CASRASGTGPKQYF. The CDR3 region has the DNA TGTGCCAGCAGAGCTTCCGGGACAGGGCCTAAGCAGTACTTC. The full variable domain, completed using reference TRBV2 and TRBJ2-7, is EPEVTQTPSHQVTQMGQEVILRCVPISNHLYFYWYRQILGQKVEFLVSFYNNEISEKSEIFDDQFSVERPDGSNFTLKIRSTKLEDSAMYFCASRASGTGPKQYFGPGTRLTVT.

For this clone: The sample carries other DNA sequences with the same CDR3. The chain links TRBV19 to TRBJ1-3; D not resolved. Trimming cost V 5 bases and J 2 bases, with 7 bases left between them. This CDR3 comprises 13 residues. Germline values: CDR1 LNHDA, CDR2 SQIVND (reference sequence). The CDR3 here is CASSRGAGNTIYF. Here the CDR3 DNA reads TGTGCCAGTAGTCGGGGAGCTGGAAACACCATATATTTT.

For the CDR3, the DNA is TGTGCCAGCGCGGGACAGAGGAATAACCCTGAAGCTTTCTTT. Amino acid sequence: CASAGQRNNPEAFF. The chain couples TRBV6-6 to TRBJ1-1, with TRBD1 matching over 7 bases. J was trimmed by 6 bases and V by 8 bases; bases with no gene match: 12. This CDR3 comprises 14 residues. The V gene's germline CDR1 is MNHNY and CDR2 SVGAGI (reference sequence).